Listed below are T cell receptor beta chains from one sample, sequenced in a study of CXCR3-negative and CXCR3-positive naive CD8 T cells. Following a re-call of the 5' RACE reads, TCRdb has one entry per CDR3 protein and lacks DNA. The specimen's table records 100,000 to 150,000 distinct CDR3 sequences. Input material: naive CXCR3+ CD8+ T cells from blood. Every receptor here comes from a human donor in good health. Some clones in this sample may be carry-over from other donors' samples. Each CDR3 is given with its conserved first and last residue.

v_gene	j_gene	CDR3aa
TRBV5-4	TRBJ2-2	CASSPTPGTTGELFF
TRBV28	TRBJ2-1	CASSARLAWEGEQFF
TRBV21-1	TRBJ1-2	CASSKAVGPNYGYTF
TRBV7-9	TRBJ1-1	CASSLAQIAGMNTEAFF
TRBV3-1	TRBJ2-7	CASSRITSGSYEQYF
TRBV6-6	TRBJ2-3	CASIPGSRSISTDTQYF
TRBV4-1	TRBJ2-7	CASSQVISYEQYF
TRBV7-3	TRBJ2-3	CASSSGVDTQYF
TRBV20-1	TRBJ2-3	CSAREPLGTSRNPVDTQYF
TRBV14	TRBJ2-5	CASSQERTSGRETQYF
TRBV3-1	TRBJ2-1	CASSQVTSGSSEQFF
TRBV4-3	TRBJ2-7	CASCQGGHSSYEQYF
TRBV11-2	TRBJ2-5	CASSLLTGGSETQYF
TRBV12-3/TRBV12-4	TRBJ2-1	CASSYTDNEQFF
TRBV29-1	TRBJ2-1	CSVRSGASSYNEQFF
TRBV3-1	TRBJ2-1	CASSQGKRVGYNEQLF
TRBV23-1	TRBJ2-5	CASSHGQGKWETQYF
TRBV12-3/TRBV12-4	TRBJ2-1	CASSSIGQYNEQFF
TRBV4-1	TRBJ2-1	CASSQPGLASGGVLWCEQFF
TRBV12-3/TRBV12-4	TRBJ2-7	CASTLGRGTGPEQYF
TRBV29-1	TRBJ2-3	CSVEGSNPGTVGDTQYF
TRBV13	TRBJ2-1	CASSSPRTSGNNNEQFF
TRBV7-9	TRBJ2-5	CASSSGGAVQETQYF
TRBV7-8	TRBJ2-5	CASSLVVAGGQETQYF
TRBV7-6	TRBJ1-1	CASSLDPGQGNTEAFF
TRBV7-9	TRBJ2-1	CASSPSGLAGVYEQFF
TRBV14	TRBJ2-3	CASSQDLFTDTQYF
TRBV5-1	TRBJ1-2	CASSLAGGQEGYTF
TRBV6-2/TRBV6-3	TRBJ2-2	CASSYFVSRGENTGELFF
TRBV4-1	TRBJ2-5	CASSQDVRQQETQYF
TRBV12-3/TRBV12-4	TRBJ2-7	CASSPEGRRYEQYF
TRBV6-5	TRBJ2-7	CASSLTGTVAYEQYF
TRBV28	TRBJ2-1	CASTQAGVYYNEQFF
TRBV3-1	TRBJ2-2	CASKPPGQKAGELFF
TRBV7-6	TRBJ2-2	CASSLTAASNTGELFF
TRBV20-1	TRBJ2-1	CSARPRDSFFNEQFF
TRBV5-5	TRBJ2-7	CASSLLEGSREQYF
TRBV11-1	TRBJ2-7	CASSPSPGTLPYEQYF
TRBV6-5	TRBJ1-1	CASSYSIRAEAFF
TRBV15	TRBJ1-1	CATSRDRGLNTEAFF
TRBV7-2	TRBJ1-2	CASSLEGGAYYGYTF